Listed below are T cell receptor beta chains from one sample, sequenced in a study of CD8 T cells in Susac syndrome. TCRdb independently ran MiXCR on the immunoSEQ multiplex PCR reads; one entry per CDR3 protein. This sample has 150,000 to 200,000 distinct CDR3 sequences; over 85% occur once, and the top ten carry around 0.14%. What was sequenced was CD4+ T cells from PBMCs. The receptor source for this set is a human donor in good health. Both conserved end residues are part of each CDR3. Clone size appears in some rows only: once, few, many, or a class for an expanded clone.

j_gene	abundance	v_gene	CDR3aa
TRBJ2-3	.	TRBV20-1	CSASGRNTDTQYF
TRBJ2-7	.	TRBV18	CASSPNEGQRLYF
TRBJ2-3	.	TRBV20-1	CSARALAETSTDTQYF
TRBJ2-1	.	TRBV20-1	CSANLAGSYNEQFF
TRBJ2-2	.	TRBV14	CASSLRQVTGELFF
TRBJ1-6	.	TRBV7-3	CASRLGQDNSPLHF
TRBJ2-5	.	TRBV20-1	CSASLTAGLGAETQYF
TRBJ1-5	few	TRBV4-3	CASSQDLRGNQPQHF
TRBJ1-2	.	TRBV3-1	CASSQVSAAKIGYTF
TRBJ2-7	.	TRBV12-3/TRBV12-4	CASSGDRAGGEQYF
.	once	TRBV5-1	CASSSTRTGYEQYF
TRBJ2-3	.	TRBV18	CASSPLDRGTDTQYF
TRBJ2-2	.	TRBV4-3	CASSQERTGELFF
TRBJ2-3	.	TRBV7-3	CASSMDRDTQYF
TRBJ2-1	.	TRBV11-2	CASSSGFGTGHNEQFF
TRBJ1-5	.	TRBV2	CASEGVRGRQPQHF
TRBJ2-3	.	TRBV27	CASSSRANNRGTDTQYF
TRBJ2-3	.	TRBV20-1	CSARVSGAMDTQYF
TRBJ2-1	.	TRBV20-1	CSALGENEQFF
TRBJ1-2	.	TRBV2	CASSQDTHGYTF
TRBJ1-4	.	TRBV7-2	CASSLGGRLSEKLFF
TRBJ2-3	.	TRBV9	CASSVESAPTQYF
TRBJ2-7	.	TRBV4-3	CASSQVLQSAYEQYF
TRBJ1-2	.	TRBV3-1	CASSRGDSNYGYTF
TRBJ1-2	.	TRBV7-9	CASSTWSGGADGYTF
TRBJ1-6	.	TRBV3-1	CASSQVLLSSYNSPLHF
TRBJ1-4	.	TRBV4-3	CASSQEGQGIEKLFF
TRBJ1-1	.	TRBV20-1	CSARALDTNTEAFF
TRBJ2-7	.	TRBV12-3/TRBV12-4	CASSPLTGGDYEQYF
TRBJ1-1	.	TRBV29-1	CSVDQGMNTEAFF
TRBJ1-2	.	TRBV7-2	CASSLGASYYGYTF
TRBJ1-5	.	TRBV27	CASSGGTGVQQPQHF
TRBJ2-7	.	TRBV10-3	CAISESQAGEQYF
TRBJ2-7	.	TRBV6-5	CASTNGQGSYEQYF
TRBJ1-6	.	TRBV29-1	CSVEEEGSGSPLHF
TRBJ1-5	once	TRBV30	CAASLDSNQPQHF
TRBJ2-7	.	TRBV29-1	CSAESGGGYEQYF
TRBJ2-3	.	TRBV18	CASSPPEWTDTQYF
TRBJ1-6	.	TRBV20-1	CSARESLRELISPLHF
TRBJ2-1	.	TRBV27	CASSISGGAYEQFF
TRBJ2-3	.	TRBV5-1	CASSLGQGGDTQYF
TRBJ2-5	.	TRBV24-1	CATSDMDRGQETQYF
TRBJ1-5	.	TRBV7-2	CASSLARGYNQPQHF
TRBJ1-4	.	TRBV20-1	CSAEAGSIRTSEKLFF
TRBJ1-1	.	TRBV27	CASVPGGGYTEAFF